The entry that follows covers one T cell receptor (beta chain) sequence. The source of the sample is a study of T cell repertoires in cytomegalovirus infection. TCRdb redid the calling of the reads with MiXCR, one entry per CDR3 protein. This table has about 230,000 distinct CDR3 sequences, approximately 24% appearing once. The V gene lost 7 bases and the J gene lost 0 bases, with 12 bases spanning the gap. The germline gives CDR1 LNHDA, CDR2 SQIVND (reference sequence). The length of the CDR3 is 14 residues. This sequence originates from a human donor in good health (CMV status not recorded). Some clones in this sample may be carry-over from other donors' samples. The chain recombines TRBV19 with TRBJ1-2, with a weak D call TRBD1 (5 bases). Sequencing was done on a sample of CD8+ T cells from PBMCs. CDR3 amino acids: CASTRDGPNYGYTF. CDR3 coding DNA: TGTGCCAGTACCCGGGACGGACCTAACTATGGCTACACCTTC.